The 29 T cell receptor beta chains reported below all come from one sample, sequenced in a study of cytomegalovirus exposure and HLA in healthy donors. The PCR ran on 60 Vbeta and 13 Jbeta primers. The assay was immunoSEQ multiplex PCR, and TCRdb's table has in-frame clones only and misses some. Of around 140,000 clones listed, approximately 88% are singletons. Source material: PBMCs. The receptors were gathered from a woman in her forties in good health and CMV-seronegative.

The chain has TRBV7-8 and TRBJ2-6; 8 bases line up with TRBD2. This CDR3 contains 18 residues. V lost 1 base and J lost 0; bases outside the gene matches: 5. Germline V gene sequence: CDR1 SGHVS, CDR2 FQNEAQ. The CDR3 DNA reads TGTGCCAGCAGCTTAGAACTAGCGGTTATCTCTGGGGCCAACGTCCTGACTTTC. Translated: CASSLELAVISGANVLTF.

In its sample, this clone was seen once. This chain uses TRBV7-6 with TRBJ2-5; the D is unclear. Germline V lookup: CDR1 SGHVS, CDR2 FNYEAQ. This CDR3 region has 15 residues. With 2 bases removed from V and 0 bases from J, the gap between germline ends came to 10 bases. As DNA, the CDR3 is TGTGCCAGCAGCTTATCGGCGGTGTACCAAGAGACCCAGTACTTC. It translates to CASSLSAVYQETQYF.

V gene TRBV5-1 combines with J gene TRBJ2-7; possibly TRBD1 for D (6 bases). This CDR3 contains 13 residues. The V gene's germline CDR1 is SGHRS and CDR2 YFSETQ. Trimming removed 3 bases from V and 6 bases from J, with 13 bases in between. The CDR3 is CASSWGPRGEQYF. The CDR3 coding sequence is TGCGCCAGCAGCTGGGGGCCGAGAGGCGAGCAGTACTTC.

V is TRBV2 and J is TRBJ2-2; 7 positions match TRBD2. J was trimmed by 0 bases and V by 5 bases; bases with no gene match: 3. The CDR3 consists of 15 residues. CDR1 SNHLY and CDR2 FYNNEI come from the germline V gene. The CDR3 loop is CASSLGRANTGELFF. CDR3 DNA: TGTGCCAGCAGTTTAGGGAGGGCGAACACCGGGGAGCTGTTTTTT. The full variable domain, its missing parts supplied by reference TRBV2 and TRBJ2-2, is EPEVTQTPSHQVTQMGQEVILRCVPISNHLYFYWYRQILGQKVEFLVSFYNNEISEKSEIFDDQFSVERPDGSNFTLKIRSTKLEDSAMYFCASSLGRANTGELFFGEGSRLTVL.

The chain combines TRBV28 with TRBJ1-1, with D perhaps TRBD1 (5 bases). The V gene's germline CDR1 is MDHEN and CDR2 SYDVKM. The CDR3 length is 15 residues. The V and J ends lost 4 bases and 5 bases respectively, with 17 bases between them. This CDR3 is CASSSQGAPVTEAFF. CDR3 DNA sequence: TGTGCCAGCAGTTCCCAAGGGGCCCCCGTGACTGAAGCTTTCTTT.

The chain uses TRBV7-6 and TRBJ2-1; 12 nucleotides agree with TRBD2. The length of the CDR3 is 18 residues. Germline CDR1 reads SGHVS; CDR2 reads FNYEAQ. V was pared by 1 base and J by 9 bases, with 13 bases of the junction left unmatched. The CDR3 DNA reads TGTGCCAGCAGCTTAGGTGGTCAAACTAGCGGGAGGAGGCTTGAGCAGTTCTTC. Translated, it gives CASSLGGQTSGRRLEQFF. The full variable domain, with the rest looked up from reference TRBV7-6 and TRBJ2-1, is GAGVSQSPRYKVTKRGQDVALRCDPISGHVSLYWYRQALGQGPEFLTYFNYEAQQDKSGLPNDRFSAERPEGSISTLTIQRTEQRDSAMYRCASSLGGQTSGRRLEQFFGPGTRLTVL.

The V call is TRBV30, the J call TRBJ1-6, with D unclear. The CDR3 is 16 amino acids. Germline V lookup: CDR1 GTSNPN, CDR2 SVGIG (reference sequence). Trimming stripped 0 bases from V and 0 bases from J, with 9 bases between. The CDR3 DNA is TGTGCCTGGAGTGTCGGAGAGAGCTCCTATAATTCACCCCTCCACTTT. As protein: CAWSVGESSYNSPLHF.

The CDR3 DNA sequence: TGTGCCAGCAGCTTAACTGGGGCGAGCGGCTACACCTTC. Its protein product is CASSLTGASGYTF. The V and J genes are TRBV7-9 and TRBJ1-2; D is perhaps TRBD1 (5 bases). Trimming removed 2 bases from V and 8 bases from J, with 12 bases in between. The CDR3 consists of 13 residues. Germline CDR1 reads SEHNR; CDR2 reads FQNEAQ (reference sequence).

The CDR3 loop reads CASSRGGELGTEAFF. In DNA form, the CDR3 reads TGTGCCAGCAGCCGTGGAGGGGAGTTGGGCACTGAAGCTTTCTTT. The chain links TRBV28 to TRBJ1-1; D may be TRBD1 (5 bases). This CDR3 has 15 amino acids. The V end was cut by 6 bases, the J end by 4 bases, with 18 bases between. The germline V gene encodes CDR1 MDHEN and CDR2 SYDVKM.

The rearrangement uses TRBV7-9 and TRBJ1-4, with D perhaps TRBD1 (5 bases). The V and J ends lost 1 base and 8 bases respectively, with 17 bases between them. The CDR3 runs to 16 residues. Germline CDR1 reads SEHNR; CDR2 reads FQNEAQ (reference sequence). The CDR3 loop reads CASSLVPPRGWEKLFF. For the CDR3, the DNA is TGTGCCAGCAGCTTAGTACCCCCAAGGGGTTGGGAAAAACTGTTTTTT. Based on the CDR3 plus reference TRBV7-9 and TRBJ1-4, the full variable domain is DTGVSQNPRHKITKRGQNVTFRCDPISEHNRLYWYRQTLGQGPEFLTYFQNEAQLEKSRLLSDRFSAERPKGSFSTLEIQRTEQGDSAMYLCASSLVPPRGWEKLFFGSGTQLSVL.

The chain is built from TRBV9 and TRBJ2-1; possibly TRBD2 for D (5 bases). The germline V and J ends were trimmed by 3 bases and 3 bases, with 19 bases remaining between them. CDR3 length equals 17 residues. Looked up from germline, CDR1 is SGDLS and CDR2 is YYNGEE. CDR3 coding DNA: TGTGCCAGCAGCGGACCGTTAGCGAATATGGGCTACAATGAGCAGTTCTTC. Protein: CASSGPLANMGYNEQFF.

The gene calls are TRBV6-6 and TRBJ2-5; D possibly corresponds to TRBD1 (5 bases). Trimming took off 2 bases at V and 0 bases at J, with 13 bases between the two ends. This CDR3 is 16 amino acids long. In germline, CDR1 is MNHNY, CDR2 SVGAGI (reference sequence). This CDR3 reads CASSYTDSLYQETQYF. The CDR3 DNA reads as TGTGCCAGCAGTTACACCGACAGTCTGTACCAAGAGACCCAGTACTTC.

The V and J genes are TRBV18 and TRBJ2-7; TRBD1 matches 9 bases. The CDR3 extends over 14 amino acids. The V gene end was trimmed by 1 base and the J gene end by 9 bases; junction bases not matched to a gene: 7. Germline CDR1 and CDR2: KGHSH and LQKENI. The CDR3 bases are TGTGCCAGCTCACCACGGGGACAGGGCGACGGGCAGTACTTC. Its protein is CASSPRGQGDGQYF.

The chain uses TRBV6-5 and TRBJ2-7; TRBD1 is a possible D gene (6 bases). V dropped 6 bases and J dropped 1 base, with 16 bases sitting between them. Per germline, CDR1 MNHEY and CDR2 SVGAGI. This CDR3 comprises 15 residues. As DNA, the CDR3 is TGTGCCAGCAGCCTTGACAGGATAAGATCCTACGAGCAGTACTTC. It encodes CASSLDRIRSYEQYF.

The rearrangement uses TRBV7-9 and TRBJ2-7; no firm D call. CDR1 is SEHNR and CDR2 is FQNEAQ in the germline V gene (reference sequence). V lost 1 base, J lost 0 bases, and 4 bases lay in between. The CDR3 covers 13 residues. The CDR3 reads CASSLDSSYEQYF. The CDR3 nucleotides read TGTGCCAGCAGCTTAGACTCCTCCTACGAGCAGTACTTC.

This chain uses TRBV11-2 with TRBJ2-7, with 7 nucleotides matching TRBD2. This CDR3 spans 15 amino acids. Per germline, CDR1 SGHAT and CDR2 FQNNGV. V lost 4 bases and J lost 4; bases outside the gene matches: 10. DNA of the CDR3: TGTGCCAGCAGCTCACCTGGGCAGCGGGGATACGAGCAGTACTTC. Encoded protein: CASSSPGQRGYEQYF.

This chain joins TRBV27 and TRBJ2-7, with 11 bases lining up with TRBD1. The germline gives CDR1 MNHEY, CDR2 SMNVEV (reference sequence). J was trimmed by 3 bases and V by 6 bases; bases with no gene match: 4. The CDR3 covers 14 residues. As DNA, the CDR3 is TGTGCCAGCAGGGTGGGACAGGGGGTCTACGAGCAGTACTTC. It encodes CASRVGQGVYEQYF.

V usage is TRBV28 and J usage is TRBJ1-2; possible D gene TRBD1, 5 bases. CDR1 and CDR2 from the germline V gene are MDHEN and SYDVKM. This CDR3 has 14 amino acids. Trimming stripped 7 bases from V and 7 bases from J, with 19 bases between. The chain's CDR3 is CASTVGGLESGYTF. The CDR3 nucleotides read TGTGCCAGCACCGTCGGGGGTTTAGAAAGTGGCTACACCTTC.

The CDR3 protein is CASSLGASGIGGTGELFF. In nucleotides, the CDR3 is TGTGCCAGCAGCTTGGGTGCTAGCGGGATCGGCGGCACCGGGGAGCTGTTTTTT. V usage is TRBV5-6 and J usage is TRBJ2-2; 9 bases map to TRBD2. The CDR3 contains 18 residues. Germline V CDR1 and CDR2: SGHDT, YYEEEE. The ends lost 0 bases at V and 4 bases at J; junction bases unmatched: 10.

This clone was found once. The genes are TRBV4-1 and TRBJ2-7; 9 nucleotides line up with TRBD1. J was trimmed by 6 bases and V by 0 bases; bases with no gene match: 6. There are 15 residues in the CDR3. Per the germline V gene, CDR1 is MGHRA and CDR2 is YSYEKL. This chain's CDR3 is CASSQEGGQGREQYF. The CDR3, as DNA: TGCGCCAGCAGCCAAGAGGGGGGACAGGGCCGCGAGCAGTACTTC.

In this sample, this clone turned up once. Other DNA variants within this sample encode the same CDR3. The genes are TRBV7-6 and TRBJ1-4, with 7 bases aligning to TRBD1. This CDR3 region has 15 residues. CDR1 and CDR2 from the germline V gene are SGHVS and FNYEAQ. Trimming at V came to 4 bases and at J to 4 bases, leaving 6 bases not matched to a gene. In DNA form, the CDR3 reads TGTGCCAGCAGCTCATGGACAGGAGATAATGAAAAACTGTTTTTT. It translates to CASSSWTGDNEKLFF.

This chain connects TRBV6-6 to TRBJ2-2; 9 bases are shared with TRBD1. The CDR3 contains 16 residues. CDR1 MNHNY and CDR2 SVGAGI come from the germline V gene (reference sequence). The V and J ends lost 0 bases and 4 bases, in that order; junction bases with no gene match: 3. Written as DNA, the CDR3 is TGTGCCAGCAGTTACTCCCGGACAGGGGCCACCGGGGAGCTGTTTTTT. Amino acid sequence: CASSYSRTGATGELFF.

This clone occurred once. At one boundary the junction diverges from the germline segment, which might be a read error. CDR3 sequence (DNA): TGTTCCAGCAGCCAACGTAGAACTCTAGAGAGGAGTGAGACCCAGTACTTC. Translation gives CSSSQRRTLERSETQYF. The chain is built from TRBV7-9 and TRBJ2-5; D uncertain. CDR1 SEHNR and CDR2 FQNEAQ come from the germline V gene (reference sequence). The CDR3 sequence is 17 residues long.

This clone was seen only a few times. The chain is built from TRBV7-2 and TRBJ2-4; 8 bases map to TRBD1. CDR1 and CDR2 (germline): SGHTA, FQGNSA. The CDR3 runs 15 residues. The ends lost 2 bases at V and 3 bases at J; junction bases unmatched: 3. The DNA for the CDR3 is TGTGCCAGCAGCTTAACAGGGGGAGGCAAAAACATTCAGTACTTC. The encoded protein is CASSLTGGGKNIQYF.

In this sample, this clone turned up once. The chain carries TRBV5-1 and TRBJ2-1, with 8 bases matching TRBD2. Germline values: CDR1 SGHRS, CDR2 YFSETQ. Unmatched junction bases numbered 7, after V lost 0 bases and J lost 8 bases. The CDR3 is 15 amino acids. CDR3 in DNA: TGCGCCAGCAGCTTGGGAGCGGGAGTCGGAGATGAGCAGTTCTTC. Translation gives CASSLGAGVGDEQFF. The full variable domain, in which reference TRBV5-1 and TRBJ2-1 provide the parts outside the CDR3, is KAGVTQTPRYLIKTRGQQVTLSCSPISGHRSVSWYQQTPGQGLQFLFEYFSETQRNKGNFPGRFSGRQFSNSRSEMNVSTLELGDSALYLCASSLGAGVGDEQFFGPGTRLTVL.

The J gene is TRBJ2-2, the V gene TRBV21-1; the D call of TRBD2 is as the table states it, not checked on the DNA. TRBV21-1 is marked as a pseudogene. The CDR3 loop spans 16 amino acids. The CDR3 protein is CASSPPGGRVTGELFF. CDR3 bases: TGTGCCAGCAGCCCCCCTGGCGGGAGGGTTACCGGGGAGCTGTTTTTT.

The chain has TRBV7-9 and TRBJ2-1; D may be TRBD1 (6 bases). The germline V gene encodes CDR1 SEHNR and CDR2 FQNEAQ (reference sequence). The CDR3 extends over 14 amino acids. The V end lost 4 bases, the J end lost 6 bases, and 13 bases lay between the germline ends. CDR3 loop: CASSSQNRVNEQFF. CDR3 in DNA: TGTGCCAGCAGCTCCCAGAACAGGGTCAATGAGCAGTTCTTC.

The chain recombines TRBV11-2 with TRBJ1-1, with 7 bases aligning to TRBD1. Germline CDR1 is SGHAT and CDR2 is FQNNGV. V gave up 5 bases and J gave up 5 bases; unmatched junction bases: 8. This CDR3 has 14 amino acids. The CDR3 DNA reads TGTGCCAGCAGCGACAACAGGGGAAGGACTGAAGCTTTCTTT. Translated: CASSDNRGRTEAFF.

As concerns this clone: Sequence at one end of the junction differs from germline and may be a read error. The chain combines TRBV28 with TRBJ1-1; TRBD1 matches at 9 bases. The V gene's germline CDR1 is MDHEN and CDR2 SYDVKM. The CDR3 is 15 amino acids. CDR3 amino acids: CASSSVTGGMTEAYF. CDR3 bases: TGTGCCAGCAGTTCCGTTACAGGGGGCATGACTGAAGCTTACTTT.